These T cell receptor beta chains were read from a single sample in a study of STAT5B mutations in CD4+ large granular lymphocyte leukemia. The data were produced by immunoSEQ multiplex PCR, yet TCRdb's version contains in-frame clones alone and is incomplete. Among approximately 49,000 clones listed, under 80% were seen once. The sequenced sample consisted of CD4+ T cells from blood buffy coats. The receptors here all came from a human donor in good health. CDR3s include the opening cysteine and the closing phenylalanine or tryptophan. The D gene is left open where the match is weak. The size field is filled for only some rows; it gives once, few, many or a size class.

D	V	size	J	CDR3	DNA
.	TRBV30	.	TRBJ1-1	CAWGEQGTYGTEAFF	TGTGCCTGGGGCGAACAAGGTACCTACGGTACTGAAGCTTTCTTT
.	TRBV10-3	.	TRBJ2-3	CAIKISQRADTQYF	TGTGCCATAAAGATTTCGCAGCGGGCAGATACGCAGTATTTT
TRBD2	TRBV28	.	TRBJ2-7	CASMIAGGRYEQYF	TGTGCCAGCATGATAGCGGGGGGCCGCTACGAGCAGTACTTC
.	TRBV12-5	.	TRBJ2-1	CASGQGLSYNEQFF	TGTGCTAGTGGCCAGGGGTTATCCTACAATGAGCAGTTCTTC
TRBD1	TRBV19	.	TRBJ2-5	CASSTTGRETQYF	TGTGCCAGTAGTACGACAGGGCGGGAGACCCAGTACTTC
.	TRBV6-6	.	TRBJ1-1	CASSSNTNTEAFF	TGTGCCAGCAGTTCCAATACGAACACTGAAGCTTTCTTT
TRBD1	TRBV7-8	.	TRBJ1-1	CASSLEDRGLNTEAFF	TGTGCCAGCAGCTTAGAGGACAGGGGGCTGAACACTGAAGCTTTCTTT
.	TRBV5-6	once	TRBJ2-5	CASSLVTGTNQETQYF	TGTGCCAGCAGCTTGGTTACAGGTACTAACCAAGAGACCCAGTACTTC
TRBD1	TRBV2	.	TRBJ2-6	CASSDNRQGANVLTF	TGTGCCAGCAGTGATAACCGACAGGGAGCCAACGTCCTGACTTTC
.	TRBV9	.	TRBJ1-3	CASSVGGAGNTIYF	TGTGCCAGCAGCGTGGGGGGCGCGGGAAACACCATATATTTT